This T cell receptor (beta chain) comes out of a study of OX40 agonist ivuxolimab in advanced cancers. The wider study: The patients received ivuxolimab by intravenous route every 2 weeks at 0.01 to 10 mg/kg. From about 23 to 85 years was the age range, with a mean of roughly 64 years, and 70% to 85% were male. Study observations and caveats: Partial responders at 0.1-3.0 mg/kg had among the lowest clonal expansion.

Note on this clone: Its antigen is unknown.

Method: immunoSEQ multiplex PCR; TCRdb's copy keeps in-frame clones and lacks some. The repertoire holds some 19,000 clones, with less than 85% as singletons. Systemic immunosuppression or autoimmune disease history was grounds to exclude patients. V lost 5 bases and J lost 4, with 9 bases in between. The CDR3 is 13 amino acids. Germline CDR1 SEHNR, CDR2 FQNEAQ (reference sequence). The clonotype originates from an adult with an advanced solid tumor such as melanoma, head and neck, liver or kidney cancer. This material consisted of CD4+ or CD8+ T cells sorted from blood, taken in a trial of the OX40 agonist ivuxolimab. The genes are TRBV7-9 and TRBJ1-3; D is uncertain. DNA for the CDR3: TGTGCCAGCAGCCTTTCTTCGGGAAACACCATATATTTT. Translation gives CASSLSSGNTIYF.